Below, 8 T cell receptor beta chains from the same sample are listed, as sequenced in a study of shared clonotypes between healthy human individuals (dated by TCRdb to 2019 to 2021). Library method: the immunoSEQ multiplex PCR assay. TCRdb holds this immuneACCESS table with in-frame rearrangements only. Some clones are missing; in checked studies, unresolved V genes explain under half, and the rest has no known cause. This sample comprises about 2 million clones, about 95% of them detected only once. 0.9% to 1.4% of the sample rests with the top ten. For the CD8 naive samples, CD45RO-negative cells were positively selected for CCR7, yielding a CD45RA+CCR7+ population from which TemRA cells were excluded. Sequencing was performed on naive CD8+ T cells sorted from blood. The sample's cell subset or site, from its label and the paper: CD45RA+CCR7+. The receptors derive from a man aged 18 to 29 in good health.

Comment on this clone: Other DNA sequences of this sample code for an identical CDR3. The chain combines TRBV27 with TRBJ2-7; D not resolved. The CDR3 loop spans 14 amino acids. V lost 2 bases to trimming and J lost 0 bases, with 8 bases between them. CDR1 MNHEY and CDR2 SMNVEV come from the germline V gene (reference sequence). CDR3 coding DNA: TGTGCCAGCAGTTTAGGTGGGGTCTCCTACGAGCAGTACTTC. Its protein is CASSLGGVSYEQYF.

The chain combines TRBV4-3 with TRBJ2-2; 12 bases line up with TRBD2. CDR1 LGHNA and CDR2 YSLEER come from the germline V gene. V was pared by 0 bases and J by 5 bases, with 10 bases of the junction left unmatched. The CDR3 runs to 19 residues. For the CDR3, the DNA is TGCGCCAGCAGCCAAGATCGCTGGACTAGCGGGATGTCGACCGGGGAGCTGTTTTTT. Residues: CASSQDRWTSGMSTGELFF.

V is TRBV5-4 and J is TRBJ2-7, with TRBD2 matching 7 bases. Germline V CDR1 and CDR2: SGHNT, YYREEE (reference sequence). This CDR3 has 13 amino acids. V shed 4 bases, J shed 4 bases, and the junction held 5 bases outside the gene matches. Written as DNA, the CDR3 is TGTGCCAGCAGCCCATCGGGGGGATACGAGCAGTACTTC. Encoded protein: CASSPSGGYEQYF.

The CDR3 coding sequence is TGCGCCAGCAGTGGGGATATATCCTATAATTCACCCCTCCACTTT. Translated, it gives CASSGDISYNSPLHF. The chain carries TRBV10-2 and TRBJ1-6; D gene ambiguous. Germline values: CDR1 WSHSY, CDR2 SAAADI. The CDR3 length is 15 residues. Trimming stripped 4 bases from V and 1 base from J, with 8 bases between.

The sample holds a few counts of this clone. V and J are TRBV7-9 and TRBJ1-5, with a weak D call TRBD1 (5 bases). The CDR3 is 14 amino acids. The germline gives CDR1 SEHNR, CDR2 FQNEAQ (reference sequence). Deletions cut 6 bases from V and 2 bases from J, with 11 bases between. This chain's CDR3 is CASSSQGGNQPQHF. CDR3 nucleotides: TGTGCCAGCAGTTCCCAGGGTGGCAATCAGCCCCAGCATTTT.

This clone was counted a single time. V usage is TRBV4-3 and J usage is TRBJ2-3; 7 positions match TRBD2. V lost 0 bases to trimming and J lost 1 base; unmatched junction nucleotides: 13. Looked up from germline, CDR1 is LGHNA and CDR2 is YSLEER. This CDR3 contains 19 residues. As DNA, the CDR3 is TGCGCCAGCAGCCAAGATAAGGCCCCACTAGCGCAAGGCACAGATACGCAGTATTTT. Translating gives CASSQDKAPLAQGTDTQYF.

This chain joins TRBV6-5 and TRBJ2-7, with unresolved D. Between the trimmed V and J ends, which lost 6 bases and 5 bases, there was a span of 11 bases. This CDR3 region has 12 residues. Germline CDR1 MNHEY, CDR2 SVGAGI. The CDR3 DNA follows: TGTGCCAGCAGCGATACAGTGAACGAGCAGTACTTC. Amino acid sequence: CASSDTVNEQYF.

The chain uses TRBV27 and TRBJ2-2; TRBD2 matches at 7 bases. The V gene's germline CDR1 is MNHEY and CDR2 SMNVEV (reference sequence). The trim removed 2 bases at V and 7 bases at J, leaving 7 bases unmatched. This CDR3 contains 15 residues. The CDR3, as DNA: TGTGCCAGCAGTTTAGTAGCGGGCTTTGACGGGGAGCTGTTTTTT. It is translated as CASSLVAGFDGELFF.